The 8 T cell receptor beta chains below were found in one sample sequenced in a study of beta chain features in type 1 diabetes. The entirety of the isolated RNA underwent reverse transcription, so expressed TCRB transcripts were sequenced. TCRdb's copy holds only in-frame clones and misses some; the assay was immunoSEQ multiplex PCR. The table includes roughly 150,000 clones, approximately 8.4% detected once. The sample was central memory CD4+ T cells from blood. These receptors all stem from a woman between 18 and 29 years old in good health.

For this clone: Other DNA sequences in the same sample also yield this CDR3. V is TRBV18 and J is TRBJ1-3; a possible D gene is TRBD1 (5 bases). Germline V gene lookup returns CDR1 KGHSH and CDR2 LQKENI. This CDR3 comprises 14 residues. Trimming took 2 bases from V and 0 from J, leaving 5 bases between them. The DNA for the CDR3 is TGTGCCAGCTCACCAGACAGCTCTGGAAACACCATATATTTT. This encodes CASSPDSSGNTIYF.

V and J are TRBV7-2 and TRBJ2-3; 8 bases match TRBD2. V dropped 4 bases and J dropped 9; count of bases not matched to a gene: 15. CDR1 and CDR2 (germline): SGHTA, FQGNSA. The CDR3 contains 16 residues. The CDR3 is CASSSQSGGPTMTQYF. The CDR3 bases are TGTGCCAGCAGCTCCCAAAGCGGGGGCCCCACTATGACGCAGTATTTT.

This clone appeared a few times. The V call is TRBV18, the J call TRBJ2-7, with 8 positions matching TRBD2. J lost 6 bases, V lost 10 bases, and 8 bases had no gene match. The CDR3 length is 12 residues. Germline lookup yields CDR1 KGHSH and CDR2 LQKENI. Here the CDR3 reads CATASGSIEQYF. The CDR3 coding sequence is TGTGCCACCGCGAGCGGGAGCATCGAGCAGTACTTC.

The chain employs TRBV30 and TRBJ1-1, with 7 bases matching TRBD1. CDR1 GTSNPN and CDR2 SVGIG come from the germline V gene (reference sequence). Trimming at V came to 3 bases and at J to 11 bases, leaving 9 bases not matched to a gene. The CDR3 is made up of 12 amino acids. CDR3 in amino acids: CAWRTGEFGAFF. CDR3 nucleotide sequence: TGTGCCTGGAGAACAGGGGAATTCGGCGCTTTCTTT. Full variable domain (missing parts from reference TRBV30 and TRBJ1-1): SQTIHQWPATLVQPVGSPLSLECTVEGTSNPNLYWYRQAAGRGLQLLFYSVGIGQISSEVPQNLSASRPQDRQFILSSKKLLLSDSGFYLCAWRTGEFGAFFGQGTRLTVV.

The chain links TRBV4-3 to TRBJ2-2; possibly TRBD2 for D (5 bases). Germline lookup yields CDR1 LGHNA and CDR2 YSLEER. The length of the CDR3 is 16 residues. Between the trimmed V and J ends, which lost 1 base and 8 bases, there was a span of 17 bases. CDR3 DNA sequence: TGCGCCAGCAGCCAAGGGACTCCCGGGCGGATAGGGGAGCTGTTTTTT. It yields the protein CASSQGTPGRIGELFF.

This clone was recorded a few times. V and J are TRBV5-4 and TRBJ2-4; 9 nucleotides line up with TRBD1. J was trimmed by 0 bases and V by 2 bases; bases with no gene match: 6. Looked up from germline, CDR1 is SGHNT and CDR2 is YYREEE (reference sequence). This CDR3 is built from 17 residues. CDR3 sequence reads: CASSLLGQGIAKNIQYF. In DNA form, the CDR3 reads TGTGCCAGCAGCTTACTAGGACAGGGGATAGCCAAAAACATTCAGTACTTC.

The V gene is TRBV4-2, the J gene TRBJ1-1, with no clear D. This CDR3 is built from 13 residues. Germline-derived CDR1 and CDR2 are LGHNA and YNFKEQ. V lost 4 bases, J lost 3 bases, and 9 bases lay in between. The CDR3 sequence is CASSPSRDTEAFF. CDR3 DNA sequence: TGTGCCAGCAGCCCCTCGAGGGACACTGAAGCTTTCTTT.

The sample holds a few counts of this clone. The chain employs TRBV7-6 and TRBJ1-1, with no clear D. Germline CDR1 reads SGHVS; CDR2 reads FNYEAQ. The V end lost 5 bases, the J end lost 1 base, and 14 bases lay between the germline ends. CDR3 length equals 15 residues. Written as DNA, the CDR3 is TGTGCCAGCAGCGCGAGGGTGGGTGAGAACACTGAAGCTTTCTTT. Amino acids: CASSARVGENTEAFF.